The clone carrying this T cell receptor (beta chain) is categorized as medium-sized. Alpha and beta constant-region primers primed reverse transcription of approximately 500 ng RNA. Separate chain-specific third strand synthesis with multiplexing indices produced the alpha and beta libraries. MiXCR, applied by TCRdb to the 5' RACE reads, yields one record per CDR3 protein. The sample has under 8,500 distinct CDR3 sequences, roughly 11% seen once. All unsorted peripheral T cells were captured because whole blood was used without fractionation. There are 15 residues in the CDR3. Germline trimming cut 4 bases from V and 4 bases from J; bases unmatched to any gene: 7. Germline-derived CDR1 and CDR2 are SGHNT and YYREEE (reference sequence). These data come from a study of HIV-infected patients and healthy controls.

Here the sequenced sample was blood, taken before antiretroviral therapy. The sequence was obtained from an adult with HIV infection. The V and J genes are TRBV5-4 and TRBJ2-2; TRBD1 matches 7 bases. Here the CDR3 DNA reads TGTGCCAGCAGCCTGGGAACAGGGGTCACCGGGGAGCTGTTTTTT. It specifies CASSLGTGVTGELFF.